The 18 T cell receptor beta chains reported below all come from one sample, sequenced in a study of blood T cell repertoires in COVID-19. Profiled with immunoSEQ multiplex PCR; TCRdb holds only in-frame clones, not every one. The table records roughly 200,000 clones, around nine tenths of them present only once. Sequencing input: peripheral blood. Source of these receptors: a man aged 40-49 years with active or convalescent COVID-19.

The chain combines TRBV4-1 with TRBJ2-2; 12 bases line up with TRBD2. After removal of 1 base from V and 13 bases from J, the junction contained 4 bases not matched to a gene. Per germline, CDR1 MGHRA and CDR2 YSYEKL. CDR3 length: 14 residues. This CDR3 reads CASSQASGGALLFF. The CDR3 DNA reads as TGCGCCAGCAGCCAAGCTAGCGGGGGGGCTTTGCTGTTTTTT.

CDR3 in amino acids: CASSQGEVGGYTF. The CDR3 DNA sequence: TGTGCCAGCAGCCAGGGAGAGGTCGGCGGCTACACCTTC. The V call is TRBV3-1 (or the pseudogene TRBV3-2), the J call TRBJ1-2; D gene unclear. Trimming removed 3 bases from V and 8 bases from J, with 13 bases in between. The CDR3 runs to 13 residues. Germline V CDR1 and CDR2: LGHDT, YNNKEL (reference sequence).

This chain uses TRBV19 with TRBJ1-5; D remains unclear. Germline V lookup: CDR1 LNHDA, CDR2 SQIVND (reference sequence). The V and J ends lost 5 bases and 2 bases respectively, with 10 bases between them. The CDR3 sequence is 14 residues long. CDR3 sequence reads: CASSVFTGNQPQHF. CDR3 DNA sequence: TGTGCCAGTAGTGTCTTCACAGGCAATCAGCCCCAGCATTTT.

The CDR3 here is CSGSGGVNTEAFF. CDR3 bases: TGCAGCGGCAGTGGAGGGGTGAACACTGAAGCTTTCTTT. J is TRBJ1-1 and V is TRBV29-1; D is possibly TRBD1 (5 bases). The CDR3 spans 13 residues. Trimming shortened V by 7 bases and J by 0 bases, and 12 bases separated the two germline ends. The germline V gene encodes CDR1 SQVTM and CDR2 ANQGSEA.

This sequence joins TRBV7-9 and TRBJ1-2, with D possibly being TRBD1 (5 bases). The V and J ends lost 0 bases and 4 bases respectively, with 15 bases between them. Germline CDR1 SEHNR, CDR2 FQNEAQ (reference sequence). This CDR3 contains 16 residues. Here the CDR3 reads CASSLAPSDKGYGYTF. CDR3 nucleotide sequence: TGTGCCAGCAGCTTAGCACCTTCGGACAAAGGCTATGGCTACACCTTC.

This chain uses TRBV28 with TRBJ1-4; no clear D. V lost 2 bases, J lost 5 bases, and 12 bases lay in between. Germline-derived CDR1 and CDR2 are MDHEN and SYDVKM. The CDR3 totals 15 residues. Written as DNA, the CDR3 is TGTGCCAGCAGTTTAGACACCGGTCTGAATGAAAAACTGTTTTTT. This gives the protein CASSLDTGLNEKLFF.

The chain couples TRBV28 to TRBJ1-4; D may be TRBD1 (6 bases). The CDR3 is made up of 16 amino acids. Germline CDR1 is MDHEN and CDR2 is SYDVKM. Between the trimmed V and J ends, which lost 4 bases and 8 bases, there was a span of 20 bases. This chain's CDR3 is CASSSGLGGGREKLFF. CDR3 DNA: TGTGCCAGCAGTTCCGGTCTTGGGGGCGGTCGGGAAAAACTGTTTTTT.

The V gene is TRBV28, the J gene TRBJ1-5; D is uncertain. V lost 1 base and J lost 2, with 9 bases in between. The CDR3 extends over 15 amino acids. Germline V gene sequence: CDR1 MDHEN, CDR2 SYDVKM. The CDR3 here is CASSLSVLGNQPQHF. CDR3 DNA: TGTGCCAGCAGTTTATCGGTATTGGGCAATCAGCCCCAGCATTTT.

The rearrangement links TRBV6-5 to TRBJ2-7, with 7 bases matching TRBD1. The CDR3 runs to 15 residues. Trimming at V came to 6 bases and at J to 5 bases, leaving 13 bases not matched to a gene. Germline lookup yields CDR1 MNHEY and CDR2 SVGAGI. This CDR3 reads CASSWTQGPLDEQYF. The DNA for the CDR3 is TGTGCCAGCAGCTGGACACAGGGGCCCCTAGACGAGCAGTACTTC.

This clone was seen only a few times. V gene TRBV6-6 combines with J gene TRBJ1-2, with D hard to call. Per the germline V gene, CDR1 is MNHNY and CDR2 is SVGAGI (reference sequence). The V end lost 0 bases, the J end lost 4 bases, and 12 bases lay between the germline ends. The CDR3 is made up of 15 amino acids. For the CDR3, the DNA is TGTGCCAGCAGTTACTCGAGGTCACCTTCCTATGGCTACACCTTC. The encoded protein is CASSYSRSPSYGYTF.

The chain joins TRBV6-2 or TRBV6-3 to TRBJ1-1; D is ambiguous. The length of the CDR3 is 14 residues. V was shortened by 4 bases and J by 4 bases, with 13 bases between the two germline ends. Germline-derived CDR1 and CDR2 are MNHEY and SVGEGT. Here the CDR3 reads CASSSVDLSTEAFF. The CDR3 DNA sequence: TGTGCCAGCAGTTCCGTGGACTTGAGCACTGAAGCTTTCTTT.

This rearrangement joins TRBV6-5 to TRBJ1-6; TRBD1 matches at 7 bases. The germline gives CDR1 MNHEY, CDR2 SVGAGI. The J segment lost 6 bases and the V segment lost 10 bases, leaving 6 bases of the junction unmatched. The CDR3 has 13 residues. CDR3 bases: TGTGCCACCCGGACAGGAGGTAATTCACCCCTCCACTTT. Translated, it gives CATRTGGNSPLHF.

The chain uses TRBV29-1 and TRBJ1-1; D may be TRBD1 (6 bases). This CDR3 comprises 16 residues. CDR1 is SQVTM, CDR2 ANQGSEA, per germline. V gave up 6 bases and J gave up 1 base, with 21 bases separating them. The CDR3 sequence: CSVGEVAGDPNTEAFF. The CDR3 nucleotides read TGCAGCGTGGGTGAAGTGGCAGGGGACCCGAACACTGAAGCTTTCTTT.

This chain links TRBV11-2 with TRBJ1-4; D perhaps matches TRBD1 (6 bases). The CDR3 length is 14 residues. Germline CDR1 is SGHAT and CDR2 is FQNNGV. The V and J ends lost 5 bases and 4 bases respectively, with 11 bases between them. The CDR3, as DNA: TGTGCCAGCAGCGCCGGACAGATTAATGAAAAACTGTTTTTT. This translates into CASSAGQINEKLFF.

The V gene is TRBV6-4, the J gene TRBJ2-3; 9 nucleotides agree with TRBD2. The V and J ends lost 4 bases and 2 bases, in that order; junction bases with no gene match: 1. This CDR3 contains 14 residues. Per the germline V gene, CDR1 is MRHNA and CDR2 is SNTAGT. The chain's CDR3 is CASSGTSDTDTQYF. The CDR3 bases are TGTGCCAGCAGTGGGACTAGCGACACAGATACGCAGTATTTT.

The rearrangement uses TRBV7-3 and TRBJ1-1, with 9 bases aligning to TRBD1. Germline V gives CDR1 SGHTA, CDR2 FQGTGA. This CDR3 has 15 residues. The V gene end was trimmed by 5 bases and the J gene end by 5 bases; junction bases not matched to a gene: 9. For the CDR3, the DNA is TGTGCCAGCAGCCGGGGACCGGACAGGGGAACTGAAGCTTTCTTT. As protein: CASSRGPDRGTEAFF.

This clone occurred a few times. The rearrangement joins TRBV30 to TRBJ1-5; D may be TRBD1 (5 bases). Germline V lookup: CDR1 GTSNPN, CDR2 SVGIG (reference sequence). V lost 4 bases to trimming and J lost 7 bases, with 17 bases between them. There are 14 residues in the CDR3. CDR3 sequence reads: CAWNLDSVGQPQHF. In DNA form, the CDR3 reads TGTGCCTGGAACCTCGACAGTGTTGGACAGCCCCAGCATTTT.

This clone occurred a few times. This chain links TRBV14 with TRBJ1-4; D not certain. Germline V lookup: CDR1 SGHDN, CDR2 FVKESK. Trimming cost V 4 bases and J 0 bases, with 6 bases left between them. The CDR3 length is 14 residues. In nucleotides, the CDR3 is TGTGCCAGCAGCCCTTTTCCAACTAATGAAAAACTGTTTTTT. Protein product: CASSPFPTNEKLFF.